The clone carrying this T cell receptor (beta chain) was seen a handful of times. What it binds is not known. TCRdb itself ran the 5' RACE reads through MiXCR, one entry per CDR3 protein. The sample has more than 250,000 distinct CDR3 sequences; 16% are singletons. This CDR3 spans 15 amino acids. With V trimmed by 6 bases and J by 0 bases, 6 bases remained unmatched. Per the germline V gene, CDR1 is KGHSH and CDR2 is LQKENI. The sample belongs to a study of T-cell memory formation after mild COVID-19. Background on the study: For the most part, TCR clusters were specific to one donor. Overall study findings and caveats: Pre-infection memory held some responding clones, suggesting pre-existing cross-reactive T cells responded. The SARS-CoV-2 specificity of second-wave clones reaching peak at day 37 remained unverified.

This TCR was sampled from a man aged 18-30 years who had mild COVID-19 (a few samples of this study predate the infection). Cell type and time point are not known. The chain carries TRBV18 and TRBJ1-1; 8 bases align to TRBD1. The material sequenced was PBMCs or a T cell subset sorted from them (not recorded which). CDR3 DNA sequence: TGTGCCAGCTCCCTCCGGACAGGGATGAACACTGAAGCTTTCTTT. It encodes CASSLRTGMNTEAFF.